These T cell receptor beta chains were read from a single sample in a study of cytomegalovirus exposure and HLA in healthy donors. Clones were sequenced by immunoSEQ multiplex PCR, and TCRdb holds only the in-frame ones, with some missing. The sample has around 30,000 clones, about 86% seen once. The sample comprised PBMCs. The receptors were gathered from a boy between 10 and 17 years old in good health and CMV-seronegative. Each CDR3 is given with its conserved first and last residue.

v_gene,j_gene,CDR3aa
TRBV4-2,TRBJ2-1,CASSGELAGVNYEQFF
TRBV5-4,TRBJ2-3,CASSDTEGTDTQYF
TRBV18,TRBJ2-4,CASSPPKIAGAPNIQYF
TRBV15,TRBJ2-2,CATSSLAGGNTGELFF
TRBV11-1,TRBJ2-3,CASSRLIWAQHTDTQYF
TRBV4-1,TRBJ1-5,CASSGVEQGGNQPQHF
TRBV7-2,TRBJ2-3,CASSLGGTGGGTDTQYF
TRBV27,TRBJ2-3,CASSFAATPALSDTQYF
TRBV21-1,TRBJ2-7,CASSKWVQRSSYEQYF
TRBV5-6,TRBJ2-7,CASSLGHFYEQYF